The entry that follows covers one T cell receptor beta chain sequence. The data are from a study of blood T cell repertoires in COVID-19. Authors' methods: Reference gene primers were amplified, and this amplification served to estimate nucleated cell counts. Clones were read by immunoSEQ multiplex PCR, and TCRdb kept only the in-frame ones, dropping some. From that table come the V and J calls and clone size; the DNA was used to work out D and trimming. The sample lists 88,000 or so clones; 85% to 90% were seen once. This TCR derives from a man between 60 and 70 years old with acute or convalescent COVID-19. The sample comprised peripheral blood.

CDR3: CASSLAAAGEQYF. DNA for the CDR3: TGCGCCAGCAGTTTGGCGGCCGCTGGAGAGCAGTACTTC. This chain uses TRBV10-1 with TRBJ2-7, with D uncertain. Trimming removed 5 bases at V and 7 bases at J, with 15 bases between. Germline V gene data show CDR1 as WNHNN and CDR2 as SYGVQD (reference sequence). The CDR3 totals 13 residues.